The clone carrying this TCR beta chain showed up many times. TCR cDNA received a 3' ligated oligonucleotide that carried a UMI. Unsorted total RNA, roughly 1 to 1000 ng, was DNase treated before reverse transcription. The record originates from a study of naive and memory T cell subsets. V shed 5 bases, J shed 4 bases, and the junction held 8 bases outside the gene matches. This CDR3 contains 15 residues. CDR1 is MNHEY, CDR2 SVGAGI, per germline. Amplification of ligated cDNA took four PCR rounds with SP2 and nested alpha and beta constant primers. For blood and skin samples, reverse transcription used TCR alpha and beta constant primers. Using its own MiXCR run on the 5' RACE reads, TCRdb lists one record per CDR3 protein. Among about 48,000 distinct CDR3 sequences listed, 4% to 5% were seen once.

This chain links TRBV6-5 with TRBJ1-2; TRBD1 aligns across 9 bases. This TCR came from a female donor in good health. CDR3 in amino acids: CASSTPGQGSYGYTF. The CDR3 DNA is TGTGCCAGCAGTACGCCGGGACAGGGAAGCTATGGCTACACCTTC.